Below, 26 T cell receptor beta chains from the same sample are listed, as sequenced in a study of blood T cell repertoires in COVID-19 (dated by TCRdb to 2018 to 2020). Receptor libraries were prepared by the immunoSEQ multiplex PCR assay. The clones in this table, taken by TCRdb from immuneACCESS, are in-frame only. Not every clone is retained; where verified, under half of the shortfall comes from an unresolved V gene, and the cause of the rest is unknown. The sample table shows under 200,000 clones, and 89% are seen once. Of the sample, approximately 8% is held by the ten largest clones. Source material: PBMCs or T cells enriched from blood (not recorded which). Receptor source: a woman aged 18 to 35 who had recovered from COVID-19.

The chain recombines TRBV27 with TRBJ1-4, with 9 bases identical to TRBD1. V was clipped by 5 bases and J by 8 bases; unmatched bases: 6. CDR1 is MNHEY, CDR2 SMNVEV, per germline (reference sequence). The CDR3 has 14 residues. The CDR3 DNA sequence: TGTGCCAGCAGTCTCGGGACAGGGCGGGAAAAACTGTTTTTT. Its translation: CASSLGTGREKLFF.

The rearrangement uses TRBV5-1 and TRBJ2-4; the match to TRBD2 covers 15 bases. CDR1 SGHRS and CDR2 YFSETQ come from the germline V gene. The trim removed 4 bases at V and 7 bases at J, leaving 9 bases unmatched. The CDR3 length is 17 residues. CDR3 protein: CASSPGLAGGPTNIQYF. The CDR3 DNA reads as TGCGCCAGCAGCCCCGGACTAGCGGGGGGGCCTACGAACATTCAGTACTTC.

The chain carries TRBV5-4 and TRBJ2-7; 9 bases match TRBD1. Trimming at V came to 1 base and at J to 5 bases, leaving 4 bases not matched to a gene. The germline CDR1 and CDR2 sequences are SGHNT and YYREEE (reference sequence). This CDR3 is built from 14 residues. The CDR3 sequence is CASSLTDRGHEQYF. For the CDR3, the DNA is TGTGCCAGCAGCTTGACGGACAGGGGCCACGAGCAGTACTTC.

The J gene is TRBJ2-1, the V gene TRBV9; TRBD1 agrees at 8 bases. The junction had 8 bases not matched to a gene; V was cut back by 2 bases and J by 10 bases. Germline loops: CDR1 SGDLS, CDR2 YYNGEE. The CDR3 runs 14 residues. The DNA for the CDR3 is TGTGCCAGCAGCGTTGGGCAGGGGGCATCGGAGCAGTTCTTC. The encoded protein is CASSVGQGASEQFF.

The chain combines TRBV11-1 with TRBJ2-5; D might be TRBD2 (7 bases). V lost 3 bases, J lost 7 bases, and 21 bases lay in between. CDR1 and CDR2 from the germline V gene are SGHAT and FQDESV (reference sequence). This CDR3 contains 16 residues. DNA of the CDR3: TGTGCCAGCAGCTTCCCTCGGGGGGCCCTCGGGGGGACCCAGTACTTC. It is translated as CASSFPRGALGGTQYF.

Note on this clone: One junction end does not reproduce the germline sequence, and a read error may be involved. The CDR3 spells CASSEIPSGEAF. CDR3 DNA sequence: TGTGCCAGCAGTGAAATTCCTAGCGGGGAGGCCTTC. V and J are TRBV2 and TRBJ2-7; TRBD2 matches at 9 bases. The CDR3 loop spans 12 amino acids. The germline CDR1 and CDR2 sequences are SNHLY and FYNNEI.

The chain uses TRBV24-1 and TRBJ2-1, with 8 positions matching TRBD1. The CDR3 length is 15 residues. V shed 2 bases and J 8 bases; nucleotides not matched to a gene: 7. Germline V gene sequence: CDR1 KGHDR, CDR2 SFDVKD. This chain's CDR3 is CATSDSRGRGDEQFF. CDR3 DNA: TGTGCCACCAGTGATTCCAGGGGGCGCGGAGATGAGCAGTTCTTC.

Note on this clone: Additional DNA sequences in this sample encode the identical CDR3. The chain is built from TRBV18 and TRBJ1-1; no clear D. Trimming took off 3 bases at V and 0 bases at J, with 5 bases between the two ends. CDR3 size: 13 residues. Germline assignment: CDR1 KGHSH and CDR2 LQKENI. CDR3 sequence reads: CASSPDMNTEAFF. In nucleotides, the CDR3 is TGTGCCAGCTCACCCGACATGAACACTGAAGCTTTCTTT.

This chain connects TRBV4-1 to TRBJ2-2, with D tentatively TRBD2 (6 bases). Looked up from germline, CDR1 is MGHRA and CDR2 is YSYEKL. V was shortened by 6 bases and J by 3 bases, with 11 bases between the two germline ends. The CDR3 is 14 amino acids. This CDR3 is CASRRVADTGELFF. The CDR3 bases are TGCGCCAGCAGACGGGTAGCGGACACCGGGGAGCTGTTTTTT.

The chain is built from TRBV19 and TRBJ1-2; no definite D call. Looked up from germline, CDR1 is LNHDA and CDR2 is SQIVND (reference sequence). V lost 3 bases to trimming and J lost 4 bases, with 15 bases between them. This CDR3 region has 15 residues. CDR3 DNA: TGTGCCAGTAGTATCACTAACCGCTTCTTCTATGGCTACACCTTC. Its protein product is CASSITNRFFYGYTF.

The J gene is TRBJ1-2, the V gene TRBV5-6; D perhaps matches TRBD1 (6 bases). Germline CDR1 is SGHDT and CDR2 is YYEEEE. The CDR3 totals 11 residues. V was pared by 4 bases and J by 8 bases, with 9 bases between. CDR3 protein: CASSQQGGYTF. The CDR3 region has the DNA TGTGCCAGCAGCCAACAGGGCGGCTACACCTTC.

The rearrangement uses TRBV27 and TRBJ1-1; 10 bases align to TRBD1. The CDR3 spans 16 residues. V lost 5 bases, J lost 7 bases, and 13 bases stayed unmatched. Germline assignment: CDR1 MNHEY and CDR2 SMNVEV (reference sequence). The CDR3 DNA follows: TGTGCCAGCAGTCCGGGGACAGGGGCACTATCCTATGAAGCTTTCTTT. This sequence encodes CASSPGTGALSYEAFF.

The chain carries TRBV19 and TRBJ2-3, with 7 bases lining up with TRBD2. The ends lost 7 bases at V and 4 bases at J; junction bases unmatched: 5. The CDR3 sequence is 13 residues long. Per the germline V gene, CDR1 is LNHDA and CDR2 is SQIVND (reference sequence). The DNA for the CDR3 is TGTGCCAGTACCCAGACTAGCTCAGATACGCAGTATTTT. Translation: CASTQTSSDTQYF.

V gene TRBV19 combines with J gene TRBJ2-7, with TRBD2 identical over 12 bases. V shed 5 bases, J shed 4 bases, and the junction held 3 bases outside the gene matches. The CDR3 covers 14 residues. The germline CDR1 and CDR2 sequences are LNHDA and SQIVND (reference sequence). CDR3 DNA: TGTGCCAGTAGTTGGACTAGCGGGGAGTACGAGCAGTACTTC. As protein: CASSWTSGEYEQYF.

This clone has just a few counts. The rearrangement uses TRBV28 and TRBJ2-2; 7 nucleotides line up with TRBD1. J lost 0 bases, V lost 9 bases, and 7 bases had no gene match. CDR1 and CDR2 from the germline V gene are MDHEN and SYDVKM. The CDR3 sequence is 15 residues long. For the CDR3, the DNA is TGTGCCAGTTCTCCAGGGGGACCGAACACCGGGGAGCTGTTTTTT. It yields the protein CASSPGGPNTGELFF.

J is TRBJ1-3 and V is TRBV5-5; D uncertain. Per the germline V gene, CDR1 is SGHKS and CDR2 is YYEKEE (reference sequence). This CDR3 is built from 15 residues. V was clipped by 0 bases and J by 3 bases, with 10 bases between them. CDR3 protein: CASSLAPGVGNTIYF. The CDR3 DNA follows: TGTGCCAGCAGCTTGGCCCCAGGTGTTGGAAACACCATATATTTT.

The J gene is TRBJ1-1, the V gene TRBV2, with D possibly TRBD1 on 6 matching bases. The germline CDR1 and CDR2 sequences are SNHLY and FYNNEI. Trimming left V 7 bases short and J 3 bases short, with 24 bases between. The CDR3 totals 17 residues. CDR3 in amino acids: CASKKTGHEKGYTEAFF. CDR3 DNA sequence: TGTGCCAGCAAAAAAACGGGACACGAAAAAGGGTACACTGAAGCTTTCTTT.

This chain connects TRBV6-5 to TRBJ2-7; 7 bases are shared with TRBD1. V lost 6 bases, J lost 6 bases, and 8 bases stayed unmatched. Germline CDR1 and CDR2: MNHEY and SVGAGI. This CDR3 has 13 residues. Here the CDR3 reads CASRRGPATEQYF. The CDR3 coding sequence is TGTGCCAGCAGAAGGGGGCCCGCAACCGAGCAGTACTTC.

In this sample, this clone turned up once. V is TRBV5-6 and J is TRBJ1-2; a weak D match, TRBD1 (5 bases). This CDR3 region has 14 residues. Looked up from germline, CDR1 is SGHDT and CDR2 is YYEEEE. V gave up 6 bases and J gave up 7 bases, with 19 bases separating them. The CDR3 sequence is CASNPARALFGYTF. CDR3 DNA sequence: TGTGCCAGCAACCCCGCCAGGGCCCTTTTTGGCTACACCTTC.

The chain carries TRBV6-5 and TRBJ1-1, with 10 bases aligning to TRBD1. Trimming took 11 bases from V and 4 from J; bases not matched to a gene: 13. From germline, CDR1 is MNHEY and CDR2 SVGAGI. The CDR3 totals 15 residues. The CDR3 DNA sequence: TGTGCCGTTTTCCGGGACAGGGGATCGGGCACTGAAGCTTTCTTT. Translated, it gives CAVFRDRGSGTEAFF.

This rearrangement joins TRBV10-3 to TRBJ2-1, with D maybe TRBD2 (5 bases). The CDR3 spans 12 residues. Germline V gene sequence: CDR1 ENHRY, CDR2 SYGVKD. V lost 3 bases and J lost 8, with 8 bases in between. The CDR3 reads CAISEGGYEQFF. The CDR3 DNA reads as TGTGCCATCAGTGAAGGAGGTTATGAGCAGTTCTTC.

This chain uses TRBV4-1 with TRBJ2-3; D gene unclear. The V end was cut by 0 bases, the J end by 2 bases, with 3 bases between. Looked up from germline, CDR1 is MGHRA and CDR2 is YSYEKL. CDR3 size: 13 residues. The CDR3 region has the DNA TGCGCCAGCAGCCAAGATCACACAGATACGCAGTATTTT. Its protein is CASSQDHTDTQYF.

J is TRBJ2-1 and V is TRBV11-2; TRBD1 might be the D (5 bases). This CDR3 spans 11 amino acids. Per germline, CDR1 SGHAT and CDR2 FQNNGV. V was shortened by 4 bases and J by 10 bases, with 8 bases between the two germline ends. The CDR3 here is CASSSGPEQFF. For the CDR3, the DNA is TGTGCCAGCAGCTCAGGGCCCGAGCAGTTCTTC.

This chain links TRBV10-3 with TRBJ2-7; 7 bases line up with TRBD1. Per the germline V gene, CDR1 is ENHRY and CDR2 is SYGVKD. J gave up 3 bases and V 0 bases, and 5 bases lay outside the gene matches. CDR3 length: 15 amino acids. CDR3: CAISESTGLGYEQYF. CDR3 DNA sequence: TGTGCCATCAGTGAGTCGACAGGGTTGGGCTACGAGCAGTACTTC.

V usage is TRBV28 and J usage is TRBJ2-7; 7 bases map to TRBD1. The V segment lost 3 bases and the J segment 7 bases; nucleotides outside the gene matches: 9. The CDR3 is made up of 14 amino acids. Germline V gene lookup returns CDR1 MDHEN and CDR2 SYDVKM. CDR3 sequence (DNA): TGTGCCAGCAGTTTTTCCGACACAGGGGAAGAGCAGTACTTC. Translated, it gives CASSFSDTGEEQYF.

The CDR3 nucleotides are TGTGCCAGCAGCCAAACGGGACAGGACTACAATGAGCAGTTCTTC. Protein product: CASSQTGQDYNEQFF. The chain joins TRBV4-2 to TRBJ2-1; 8 bases map to TRBD1. This CDR3 region has 15 residues. Germline V gene sequence: CDR1 LGHNA, CDR2 YNFKEQ. The trim removed 2 bases at V and 3 bases at J, leaving 3 bases unmatched.